A single sample gave rise to the 10 T cell receptor beta chains below, sequenced in a study of CD8+CD57+ T cells in acquired aplastic anemia. Only patients with CD8+CD57+ cell expansion on flow cytometry were chosen for sequencing. Genomic DNA provided the template from which TCR beta VDJ and CDR3 profiles were obtained. TCRdb ran MiXCR on the reads and lists one entry per CDR3 protein. The repertoire holds 200,000 or so distinct CDR3 sequences, with less than 75% as singletons. Material: sorted CD4+, CD8+, or CD8+CD57+ T cells (not recorded which) from PBMCs. All receptors derive from a human donor with aplastic anemia.

V and J are TRBV7-3 and TRBJ2-1, with 8 nucleotides matching TRBD2. The CDR3 is 15 amino acids. Germline V lookup: CDR1 SGHTA, CDR2 FQGTGA. The trim removed 2 bases at V and 7 bases at J, leaving 7 bases unmatched. CDR3 sequence: CASSLVQTGGNEQFF. The CDR3 coding sequence is TGTGCCAGCAGCTTAGTCCAGACGGGGGGGAATGAGCAGTTCTTC.

This chain connects TRBV12-3 or TRBV12-4 to TRBJ1-1; D unresolved. This CDR3 is built from 13 residues. The germline V and J ends were trimmed by 7 bases and 0 bases, with 9 bases remaining between them. CDR3 nucleotides: TGTGCCAGCATTCTAGGGATGAACACTGAAGCTTTCTTT. Amino acids: CASILGMNTEAFF.

This clonotype occurred a few times. V gene TRBV5-1 combines with J gene TRBJ2-7; D not certain. Germline CDR1 is SGHRS and CDR2 is YFSETQ. The germline V and J ends were trimmed by 2 bases and 6 bases, with 9 bases remaining between them. The CDR3 extends over 12 amino acids. As DNA, the CDR3 is TGCGCCAGCAGCTTCTCGGGTGCCGAGCAGTACTTC. Its translation is CASSFSGAEQYF.

This rearrangement joins TRBV14 to TRBJ1-2, with no clear D. From germline, CDR1 is SGHDN and CDR2 FVKESK. The CDR3 sequence is 13 residues long. V was shortened by 1 base and J by 2 bases, with 5 bases between the two germline ends. CDR3 amino acids: CASSQGRNYGYTF. The CDR3 bases are TGTGCCAGCAGCCAAGGGCGCAACTATGGCTACACCTTC.

This clonotype was seen only once. The rearrangement links TRBV2 to TRBJ2-6; the match to TRBD1 covers 7 bases. The CDR3 is 16 residues long. The J segment lost 4 bases and the V segment lost 10 bases, leaving 13 bases of the junction unmatched. The V gene's germline CDR1 is SNHLY and CDR2 FYNNEI. The CDR3 here is CATRGRGFSGANVLTF. CDR3 DNA sequence: TGTGCCACCCGGGGCAGGGGGTTTTCCGGGGCCAACGTCCTGACTTTC. Looking up the rest from reference TRBV2 and TRBJ2-6 gives the full variable domain: EPEVTQTPSHQVTQMGQEVILRCVPISNHLYFYWYRQILGQKVEFLVSFYNNEISEKSEIFDDQFSVERPDGSNFTLKIRSTKLEDSAMYFCATRGRGFSGANVLTFGAGSRLTVL.

This clonotype has only a few counts. DNA of the CDR3: TGCAGTGCTAGAGATCGTCATACCTACGAGCAGTACTTC. Translated, it gives CSARDRHTYEQYF. The rearrangement joins TRBV20-1 to TRBJ2-7; D unresolved. Trimming stripped 0 bases from V and 2 bases from J, with 8 bases between. Germline V CDR1 and CDR2: DFQATT, SNEGSKA (reference sequence). The CDR3 loop spans 13 amino acids.

This clonotype came up many times. V usage is TRBV7-6 and J usage is TRBJ2-3, with D unresolved. The V and J ends lost 0 bases and 6 bases respectively, with 16 bases between them. Looked up from germline, CDR1 is SGHVS and CDR2 is FNYEAQ. The CDR3 has 16 amino acids. CDR3: CASSLASGVRVDTQYF. The CDR3 coding sequence is TGTGCCAGCAGCTTAGCCTCCGGTGTCCGAGTCGATACGCAGTATTTT.

This chain links TRBV15 with TRBJ2-1; 8 bases are a match to TRBD1. The CDR3 is 18 residues long. Per the germline V gene, CDR1 is LNHNV and CDR2 is YYDKDF (reference sequence). Germline trimming cut 3 bases from V and 7 bases from J; bases unmatched to any gene: 17. CDR3 loop: CATSSSSSRQGLWNEQFF. CDR3 in DNA: TGTGCCACCAGCAGCTCCAGTTCCAGACAGGGGCTCTGGAATGAGCAGTTCTTC.

This clonotype has only one observation. The rearrangement links TRBV6-2 or TRBV6-3 to TRBJ1-5, with a weak D call TRBD1 (5 bases). The CDR3 is 13 residues long. Trimming stripped 6 bases from V and 5 bases from J, with 11 bases between. Germline V gives CDR1 MNHEY, CDR2 SVGEGT. Here the CDR3 reads CASSLDSYQPQHF. CDR3 DNA sequence: TGTGCCAGCAGCCTTGACAGTTATCAGCCCCAGCATTTT.

The J gene is TRBJ1-5, the V gene TRBV10-3; D is perhaps TRBD1 (5 bases). The CDR3 spans 13 residues. Germline V gene lookup returns CDR1 ENHRY and CDR2 SYGVKD. V was cut by 7 bases and J by 3 bases, with 10 bases left in between. The CDR3 is CAITGGDNQPQHF. CDR3 sequence (DNA): TGTGCCATCACCGGAGGGGACAATCAGCCCCAGCATTTT.